The 20 T cell receptor beta chains below all came from one sample that was sequenced in a study of blood T cell repertoires in COVID-19. Profiled with immunoSEQ multiplex PCR; TCRdb holds only in-frame clones, not every one. The sample yields about 200,000 clones, 89% seen once. Source material: PBMCs or T cells enriched from blood (not recorded which). These TCRs come from a woman between 40 and 55 years old with acute COVID-19.

The chain joins TRBV6-5 to TRBJ1-1; D uncertain. The germline V gene has CDR1 MNHEY and CDR2 SVGAGI. Trimming cost V 2 bases and J 5 bases, with 15 bases left between them. CDR3 size: 15 residues. This CDR3 is CASSYLRFGGTEAFF. DNA for the CDR3: TGTGCCAGCAGTTACCTGAGGTTTGGAGGGACTGAAGCTTTCTTT.

The chain combines TRBV4-1 with TRBJ2-3; D might be TRBD2 (6 bases). The V gene's germline CDR1 is MGHRA and CDR2 YSYEKL. The CDR3 is made up of 17 amino acids. Deletions cut 2 bases from V and 1 base from J, with 16 bases between. This chain's CDR3 is CASSQIRVGTGTDTQYF. For the CDR3, the DNA is TGCGCCAGCAGCCAAATCCGGGTCGGGACTGGCACAGATACGCAGTATTTT.

The rearrangement links TRBV7-3 to TRBJ2-3; tentatively, D is TRBD2 (5 bases). Germline CDR1 reads SGHTA; CDR2 reads FQGTGA. CDR3 length: 13 residues. Trimming left V 1 base short and J 6 bases short, with 8 bases between. Written as DNA, the CDR3 is TGTGCCAGCAGCTTAAGACGGGATGATACGCAGTATTTT. As protein: CASSLRRDDTQYF.

The J gene is TRBJ1-4, the V gene TRBV19, with a weak D call TRBD1 (5 bases). Germline loops: CDR1 LNHDA, CDR2 SQIVND (reference sequence). V shed 5 bases and J shed 0 bases, with 13 bases lying between them. The CDR3 is 16 amino acids. CDR3 in amino acids: CASSFRTGSTNEKLFF. CDR3 nucleotides: TGTGCCAGTAGTTTCCGAACAGGTTCAACTAATGAAAAACTGTTTTTT. The whole variable domain, filled in from reference TRBV19 and TRBJ1-4, reads DGGITQSPKYLFRKEGQNVTLSCEQNLNHDAMYWYRQDPGQGLRLIYYSQIVNDFQKGDIAEGYSVSREKKESFPLTVTSAQKNPTAFYLCASSFRTGSTNEKLFFGSGTQLSVL.

This chain connects TRBV7-2 to TRBJ2-1; TRBD2 matches at 7 bases. The CDR3 length is 15 residues. The germline gives CDR1 SGHTA, CDR2 FQGNSA. V lost 4 bases and J lost 2; bases outside the gene matches: 5. The chain's CDR3 is CASSSHSGPYNEQFF. As DNA, the CDR3 is TGTGCCAGCAGCTCGCATAGCGGGCCCTACAATGAGCAGTTCTTC.

This chain connects TRBV18 to TRBJ2-5, with TRBD1 as a possible D gene (6 bases). The V and J ends lost 3 bases and 6 bases respectively, with 17 bases between them. CDR1 and CDR2 (germline): KGHSH, LQKENI. CDR3 length equals 15 residues. CDR3 protein: CASSPIDGGRKTQYF. CDR3 in DNA: TGTGCCAGCTCACCTATCGATGGGGGCAGGAAGACCCAGTACTTC. The whole variable domain, remainder taken from reference TRBV18 and TRBJ2-5, is NAGVMQNPRHLVRRRGQEARLRCSPMKGHSHVYWYRQLPEEGLKFMVYLQKENIIDESGMPKERFSAEFPKEGPSILRIQQVVRGDSAAYFCASSPIDGGRKTQYFGPGTRLLVL.

The chain couples TRBV5-4 to TRBJ2-7; TRBD2 matches 8 bases. This CDR3 has 15 amino acids. Per germline, CDR1 SGHNT and CDR2 YYREEE (reference sequence). Losses at the gene ends were 4 bases for V and 6 bases for J; bases not matched to a gene: 12. In DNA form, the CDR3 reads TGTGCCAGCAGCCCCGGGGGGGCCGAAATCCTCGAGCAGTACTTC. It yields the protein CASSPGGAEILEQYF.

The chain has TRBV5-1 and TRBJ2-7; 8 bases match TRBD1. V was pared by 0 bases and J by 0 bases, with 5 bases of the junction left unmatched. Per germline, CDR1 SGHRS and CDR2 YFSETQ. The CDR3 consists of 16 residues. This CDR3 reads CASSLGRTGSSYEQYF. In DNA, the CDR3 is TGCGCCAGCAGCTTGGGAAGGACAGGGAGCTCCTACGAGCAGTACTTC.

V is TRBV5-1 and J is TRBJ1-4; the D gene is possibly TRBD1 (6 bases). V gave up 4 bases and J gave up 3 bases, with 10 bases separating them. The germline gives CDR1 SGHRS, CDR2 YFSETQ. The CDR3 is made up of 14 amino acids. The CDR3 nucleotides are TGCGCCAGCAGCACTGGACAGCCTAATGAAAAACTGTTTTTT. Translating it yields CASSTGQPNEKLFF.

This chain joins TRBV7-8 and TRBJ1-5, with D hard to call. The CDR3 runs to 13 residues. CDR1 is SGHVS and CDR2 is FQNEAQ in the germline V gene. V was shortened by 6 bases and J by 7 bases, with 13 bases between the two germline ends. Here the CDR3 DNA reads TGTGCCAGCAGTAACGGTGCGGAGCAGCCCCAGCATTTT. This sequence encodes CASSNGAEQPQHF.

The chain is built from TRBV4-2 and TRBJ2-3; D is possibly TRBD1 (6 bases). The germline V gene has CDR1 LGHNA and CDR2 YNFKEQ. The CDR3 is 16 residues long. V dropped 0 bases and J dropped 2 bases, with 12 bases sitting between them. The CDR3 loop is CASSQDRGGYTDTQYF. The CDR3, as DNA: TGTGCCAGCAGCCAAGATCGAGGGGGTTACACAGATACGCAGTATTTT.

Only one count was recorded for this clone. The chain joins TRBV5-4 to TRBJ1-5; no clear D. Per the germline V gene, CDR1 is SGHNT and CDR2 is YYREEE (reference sequence). This CDR3 comprises 16 residues. The germline V and J ends were trimmed by 0 bases and 4 bases, with 14 bases remaining between them. The CDR3 sequence: CASSLDGRLGNQPQHF. The CDR3 coding sequence is TGTGCCAGCAGCTTGGACGGGAGGTTGGGGAATCAGCCCCAGCATTTT.

This chain links TRBV27 with TRBJ2-3, with a possible D match to TRBD2 (5 bases). The CDR3 is 11 residues long. CDR1 and CDR2 from the germline V gene are MNHEY and SMNVEV (reference sequence). V lost 5 bases and J 11 bases, leaving 11 bases between the germline ends. In DNA, the CDR3 is TGTGCCAGCAGTGCGGGTCGGGGGCAGTATTTT. It encodes CASSAGRGQYF.

V and J are TRBV28 and TRBJ2-7; TRBD2 matches at 10 bases. Germline V gene sequence: CDR1 MDHEN, CDR2 SYDVKM. The CDR3 covers 18 residues. V shed 4 bases and J 1 base; nucleotides not matched to a gene: 13. Here the CDR3 reads CASSSPYPLAGRSYEQYF. For the CDR3, the DNA is TGTGCCAGCAGTTCGCCCTACCCACTAGCGGGGCGTTCCTACGAGCAGTACTTC.

This clone was detected once. The chain employs TRBV3-1 (or the pseudogene TRBV3-2) and TRBJ2-1, with 8 bases that match TRBD2. V gave up 0 bases and J gave up 3 bases; unmatched junction bases: 7. The CDR3 contains 17 residues. In germline, CDR1 is LGHDT, CDR2 YNNKEL (reference sequence). Here the CDR3 reads CASSQDHTSGVYNEQFF. CDR3 nucleotides: TGTGCCAGCAGCCAAGATCACACTAGCGGTGTCTACAATGAGCAGTTCTTC.

This sequence joins TRBV11-2 and TRBJ1-6; D unclear. Trimming stripped 0 bases from V and 5 bases from J, with 8 bases between. CDR1 is SGHAT and CDR2 is FQNNGV in the germline V gene. CDR3 length: 15 amino acids. In nucleotides, the CDR3 is TGTGCCAGCAGCTTAGAATCTTTAGATAATTCACCCCTCCACTTT. As protein: CASSLESLDNSPLHF.

V gene TRBV27 combines with J gene TRBJ2-3, with D tentatively TRBD2 (6 bases). The length of the CDR3 is 16 residues. Trimming left V 0 bases short and J 2 bases short, with 12 bases between. The germline V gene has CDR1 MNHEY and CDR2 SMNVEV (reference sequence). The CDR3 sequence is CASSLSSGLPTDTQYF. CDR3 DNA: TGTGCCAGCAGTTTATCATCAGGACTACCCACAGATACGCAGTATTTT.

The chain is built from TRBV28 and TRBJ1-1, with TRBD1 matching 8 bases. After removal of 2 bases from V and 0 bases from J, the junction contained 8 bases not matched to a gene. CDR3 size: 17 residues. The germline V gene has CDR1 MDHEN and CDR2 SYDVKM. CDR3 in amino acids: CASSLLGQGSMNTEAFF. CDR3 nucleotides: TGTGCCAGCAGTTTACTAGGACAGGGTTCTATGAACACTGAAGCTTTCTTT. The entire variable domain, with the rest obtained from reference TRBV28 and TRBJ1-1, is as follows: DVKVTQSSRYLVKRTGEKVFLECVQDMDHENMFWYRQDPGLGLRLIYFSYDVKMKEKGDIPEGYSVSREKKERFSLILESASTNQTSMYLCASSLLGQGSMNTEAFFGQGTRLTVV.

The rearrangement joins TRBV10-3 to TRBJ2-1; weak D call: TRBD2 (5 bases). CDR1 is ENHRY and CDR2 is SYGVKD in the germline V gene. Trimming left V 3 bases short and J 4 bases short, with 22 bases between. The CDR3 is 18 amino acids. The DNA for the CDR3 is TGTGCCATCAGTGACCCCACCCGGGTGGTGGGAGCATACAATGAGCAGTTCTTC. Residues: CAISDPTRVVGAYNEQFF.

The V gene is TRBV19, the J gene TRBJ2-1, with TRBD1 identical over 8 bases. With V trimmed by 1 base and J by 6 bases, 8 bases remained unmatched. CDR1 LNHDA and CDR2 SQIVND come from the germline V gene (reference sequence). This CDR3 region has 16 residues. The CDR3 region is CASSIGGTGWGNEQFF. CDR3 in DNA: TGTGCCAGTAGTATAGGGGGGACAGGTTGGGGCAATGAGCAGTTCTTC.